These T cell receptor beta chains were read from a single sample in a study of blood T cell repertoires in COVID-19. TCRdb keeps only in-frame clones here, not all; method: immunoSEQ multiplex PCR. The data contain over 350,000 clones, around 88% of them singletons. What was sequenced was peripheral blood. These receptors were taken from a woman aged 25 to 39 with acute or convalescent COVID-19. The CDR3 runs from the conserved cysteine through the conserved F or W. The order of the fields is J gene, D gene, V gene, CDR3 protein. A D gene is named only where the DNA matches it firmly.

j_gene: TRBJ1-6; d_gene: TRBD1; v_gene: TRBV30; CDR3aa: CAWSSGTADSPLHF
j_gene: TRBJ2-5; d_gene: TRBD1; v_gene: TRBV12-3/TRBV12-4; CDR3aa: CASSHRGETQYF
j_gene: TRBJ2-1; d_gene: TRBD1; v_gene: TRBV7-2; CDR3aa: CASSLMGQGLSYNEQFF
j_gene: TRBJ1-1; d_gene: NA; v_gene: TRBV29-1; CDR3aa: CSVGGVLNTEAFF
j_gene: TRBJ1-1; d_gene: NA; v_gene: TRBV30; CDR3aa: CAWKRPPGATEAFF
j_gene: TRBJ1-5; d_gene: TRBD1; v_gene: TRBV6-5; CDR3aa: CASRQGSNQPQHF
j_gene: TRBJ2-3; d_gene: TRBD2; v_gene: TRBV24-1; CDR3aa: CATTPGGSTDTQYF
j_gene: TRBJ1-1; d_gene: NA; v_gene: TRBV5-5; CDR3aa: CASSLVQVEAFF
j_gene: TRBJ2-1; d_gene: TRBD2; v_gene: TRBV24-1; CDR3aa: CATSDSVAGGRNEQFF
j_gene: TRBJ2-3; d_gene: TRBD1; v_gene: TRBV7-9; CDR3aa: CASVGPGGTQYF
j_gene: TRBJ2-4; d_gene: NA; v_gene: TRBV11-2; CDR3aa: CASSFTGKGSGAKNIQYF
j_gene: TRBJ2-3; d_gene: TRBD2; v_gene: TRBV2; CDR3aa: CASSRWTSGSGTDTQYF
j_gene: TRBJ1-4; d_gene: NA; v_gene: TRBV7-9; CDR3aa: CASSFPGLGEKLFF
j_gene: TRBJ2-5; d_gene: NA; v_gene: TRBV4-2; CDR3aa: CASSQTSSSGETQYF
j_gene: TRBJ2-7; d_gene: TRBD1; v_gene: TRBV15; CDR3aa: CATSETGTGIYEQYF
j_gene: TRBJ1-6; d_gene: NA; v_gene: TRBV25-1; CDR3aa: CASSEANRVISPLHF
j_gene: TRBJ2-3; d_gene: NA; v_gene: TRBV2; CDR3aa: CASSVSGMGNTQYF
j_gene: TRBJ1-4; d_gene: NA; v_gene: TRBV4-2; CDR3aa: CASSQVQGVEKLFF
j_gene: TRBJ2-7; d_gene: TRBD1; v_gene: TRBV30; CDR3aa: CAWSVGGRSYEQYF
j_gene: TRBJ1-1; d_gene: NA; v_gene: TRBV7-9; CDR3aa: CASSLQENTEAFF
j_gene: TRBJ2-7; d_gene: NA; v_gene: TRBV5-1; CDR3aa: CASSFGVGEQYF
j_gene: TRBJ2-5; d_gene: NA; v_gene: TRBV19; CDR3aa: CASSLRSAAGETQYF
j_gene: TRBJ1-3; d_gene: NA; v_gene: TRBV19; CDR3aa: CASSYGQNSGNTIYF
j_gene: TRBJ1-1; d_gene: TRBD1; v_gene: TRBV7-9; CDR3aa: CASSLRQGGTEAFF
j_gene: TRBJ1-1; d_gene: NA; v_gene: TRBV29-1; CDR3aa: CSVVTKMNTEAFF
j_gene: TRBJ2-5; d_gene: NA; v_gene: TRBV6-1; CDR3aa: CASSEEGGWWETQYF